The 32 T cell receptor beta chains in this list originate from one sample, sequenced in a study of cytomegalovirus exposure and HLA in healthy donors. Both 60 Vbeta primers and 13 Jbeta primers went into the PCR. TCRdb keeps only in-frame clones here, not all; method: immunoSEQ multiplex PCR. Here the sample spans around 150,000 clones, 79% being singletons. The specimen was PBMCs. These receptors were collected from a middle-aged man in good health and CMV-seropositive.

This chain uses TRBV7-3 with TRBJ2-2; 9 bases align to TRBD2. Germline V gene data show CDR1 as SGHTA and CDR2 as FQGTGA. Trimming at V came to 6 bases and at J to 5 bases, leaving 10 bases not matched to a gene. The length of the CDR3 is 16 residues. The CDR3 region is CASSSQRLAGTGELFF. CDR3 DNA sequence: TGTGCCAGCAGTAGTCAACGGCTAGCGGGAACCGGGGAGCTGTTTTTT.

This chain links TRBV2 with TRBJ1-2; D possibly corresponds to TRBD1 (5 bases). Per germline, CDR1 SNHLY and CDR2 FYNNEI. This CDR3 contains 16 residues. Between the trimmed V and J ends, which lost 8 bases and 8 bases, there was a span of 27 bases. The CDR3 protein is CASAPEGGRSGGGYTF. The CDR3 DNA reads TGTGCCAGCGCCCCCGAAGGTGGGAGGTCGGGGGGGGGCTACACCTTC.

The chain links TRBV5-1 to TRBJ2-2; a possible D gene is TRBD1 (5 bases). The CDR3 has 15 residues. The germline V gene encodes CDR1 SGHRS and CDR2 YFSETQ. V lost 4 bases, J lost 7 bases, and 17 bases lay in between. In DNA form, the CDR3 reads TGCGCCAGCAGCACGCTCGCAGGGATGGGCGGGGAGCTGTTTTTT. Encoded protein: CASSTLAGMGGELFF.

The chain combines TRBV28 with TRBJ1-4; 8 bases fit TRBD1. This CDR3 has 14 residues. Germline V gene lookup returns CDR1 MDHEN and CDR2 SYDVKM. After removal of 6 bases from V and 7 bases from J, the junction contained 7 bases not matched to a gene. CDR3: CASSHNRGSEKLFF. CDR3 DNA sequence: TGTGCCAGCAGCCATAACAGGGGGAGTGAAAAACTGTTTTTT.

On this clone: Other DNA sequences from this sample encode an identical CDR3 as well. This chain uses TRBV4-1 with TRBJ1-3; D is possibly TRBD1 (6 bases). Germline CDR1 MGHRA, CDR2 YSYEKL. V was trimmed by 0 bases and J by 0 bases, leaving 12 bases between them. The CDR3 is made up of 17 amino acids. The CDR3 region is CASSQEADSLSGNTIYF. Written as DNA, the CDR3 is TGCGCCAGCAGCCAAGAGGCGGACAGCCTCTCTGGAAACACCATATATTTT.

The chain links TRBV19 to TRBJ1-1, with 9 bases lining up with TRBD1. Unmatched junction bases numbered 14, after V lost 4 bases and J lost 11 bases. This CDR3 contains 15 residues. Germline lookup yields CDR1 LNHDA and CDR2 SQIVND (reference sequence). The CDR3 DNA reads TGTGCCAGTAGTACCCGGGACAGGGCTCGGGGGGCCGCTTTCTTT. As protein: CASSTRDRARGAAFF.

CDR3 amino acids: CAWSTGGGEAEAFF. The CDR3 DNA sequence: TGTGCCTGGAGTACAGGGGGCGGGGAGGCTGAAGCTTTCTTT. The chain joins TRBV30 to TRBJ1-1, with 9 bases fitting TRBD1. Trimming at V came to 2 bases and at J to 6 bases, leaving 7 bases not matched to a gene. The CDR3 is 14 amino acids. Germline values: CDR1 GTSNPN, CDR2 SVGIG (reference sequence).

The V and J genes are TRBV28 and TRBJ2-7, with D tentatively TRBD2 (5 bases). This CDR3 spans 12 amino acids. V was cut by 2 bases and J by 4 bases, with 6 bases left in between. From germline, CDR1 is MDHEN and CDR2 SYDVKM. As DNA, the CDR3 is TGTGCCAGCAGTTTACCGGGGTACGAGCAGTACTTC. This encodes CASSLPGYEQYF. Using reference TRBV28 and TRBJ2-7 for the parts outside the CDR3, the full variable domain is DVKVTQSSRYLVKRTGEKVFLECVQDMDHENMFWYRQDPGLGLRLIYFSYDVKMKEKGDIPEGYSVSREKKERFSLILESASTNQTSMYLCASSLPGYEQYFGPGTRLTVT.

The chain is built from TRBV2 and TRBJ2-5; 7 bases line up with TRBD2. Losses at the gene ends were 6 bases for V and 5 bases for J; bases not matched to a gene: 6. Germline-derived CDR1 and CDR2 are SNHLY and FYNNEI. The CDR3 consists of 13 residues. The CDR3 DNA reads TGTGCCAGCAGCGGTAGCGGGTTGGAGACCCAGTACTTC. As protein: CASSGSGLETQYF.

The rearrangement uses TRBV27 and TRBJ2-1, with 13 bases aligning to TRBD2. Germline CDR1 reads MNHEY; CDR2 reads SMNVEV (reference sequence). V lost 3 bases, J lost 1 base, and 6 bases stayed unmatched. The CDR3 sequence is 18 residues long. This CDR3 reads CASSLHGTSGISYNEQFF. CDR3 DNA: TGTGCCAGCAGTTTGCACGGGACTAGCGGGATTTCCTACAATGAGCAGTTCTTC.

The rearrangement links TRBV6-5 to TRBJ2-7; the match to TRBD1 covers 10 bases. With 4 bases clipped from V and 8 bases from J, the junction kept 2 bases outside the gene matches. This CDR3 spans 12 amino acids. Germline V gives CDR1 MNHEY, CDR2 SVGAGI. In nucleotides, the CDR3 is TGTGCCAGCAGTTCAGACAGGGGGCAGCAGTACTTC. It specifies CASSSDRGQQYF.

This rearrangement joins TRBV5-6 to TRBJ2-1; maybe TRBD1 (8 bases). V was cut by 4 bases and J by 8 bases, with 16 bases left in between. This CDR3 spans 14 amino acids. Per germline, CDR1 SGHDT and CDR2 YYEEEE. For the CDR3, the DNA is TGTGCCAGCAGCGCGGACAGGGAGGGCGATGAGCAGTTCTTC. The encoded protein is CASSADREGDEQFF. Using reference TRBV5-6 and TRBJ2-1 for the parts outside the CDR3, the full variable domain is DAGVTQSPTHLIKTRGQQVTLRCSPKSGHDTVSWYQQALGQGPQFIFQYYEEEERQRGNFPDRFSGHQFPNYSSELNVNALLLGDSALYLCASSADREGDEQFFGPGTRLTVL.

The chain links TRBV7-9 to TRBJ2-3; D call uncertain. CDR1 SEHNR and CDR2 FQNEAQ come from the germline V gene (reference sequence). Trimming took off 5 bases at V and 2 bases at J, with 17 bases between the two ends. The CDR3 extends over 16 amino acids. The CDR3: CASSPGSFFSTDTQYF. The CDR3 DNA is TGTGCCAGCAGCCCTGGCTCCTTCTTTTCCACAGATACGCAGTATTTT.

The chain couples TRBV6-6 to TRBJ2-1; 8 bases match TRBD1. Trimming took 2 bases from V and 0 from J; bases not matched to a gene: 0. The CDR3 consists of 15 residues. CDR1 is MNHNY, CDR2 SVGAGI, per germline (reference sequence). The DNA for the CDR3 is TGTGCCAGCAGTTACGACAGGGGCTCCTACAATGAGCAGTTCTTC. Its protein is CASSYDRGSYNEQFF.

The chain uses TRBV19 and TRBJ1-2, with D possibly TRBD1 on 6 matching bases. The CDR3 consists of 15 residues. Germline V gene lookup returns CDR1 LNHDA and CDR2 SQIVND (reference sequence). V was trimmed by 7 bases and J by 4 bases, leaving 19 bases between them. This chain's CDR3 is CASIAQNRVGYGYTF. As DNA, the CDR3 is TGTGCCAGTATCGCCCAAAACAGGGTCGGCTATGGCTACACCTTC.

V is TRBV5-1 and J is TRBJ2-7, with 8 bases aligning to TRBD1. This CDR3 spans 14 amino acids. Looked up from germline, CDR1 is SGHRS and CDR2 is YFSETQ. V dropped 4 bases and J dropped 6; count of bases not matched to a gene: 9. This chain's CDR3 is CASSPDRATAEQYF. CDR3 in DNA: TGCGCCAGCAGCCCGGACAGGGCAACTGCCGAGCAGTACTTC.

The V gene is TRBV2, the J gene TRBJ2-7; the match to TRBD1 covers 7 bases. CDR1 is SNHLY and CDR2 is FYNNEI in the germline V gene. Losses at the gene ends were 3 bases for V and 1 base for J; bases not matched to a gene: 6. This CDR3 has 15 residues. The CDR3 is CASSEKGARSYEQYF. CDR3 nucleotide sequence: TGTGCCAGCAGTGAGAAGGGGGCACGATCCTACGAGCAGTACTTC. The complete variable domain, with remaining parts taken from reference TRBV2 and TRBJ2-7, reads EPEVTQTPSHQVTQMGQEVILRCVPISNHLYFYWYRQILGQKVEFLVSFYNNEISEKSEIFDDQFSVERPDGSNFTLKIRSTKLEDSAMYFCASSEKGARSYEQYFGPGTRLTVT.

The rearrangement links TRBV28 to TRBJ1-1; tentative D call: TRBD1 (6 bases). V was shortened by 5 bases and J by 1 base, with 17 bases between the two germline ends. Germline CDR1 MDHEN, CDR2 SYDVKM. The CDR3 extends over 16 amino acids. CDR3 in amino acids: CASSSLTGTGNTEAFF. The CDR3 DNA reads as TGTGCCAGCAGTAGTCTTACAGGGACGGGGAACACTGAAGCTTTCTTT.

V usage is TRBV28 and J usage is TRBJ2-1, with D unclear. CDR1 is MDHEN, CDR2 SYDVKM, per germline. The ends were cut back, 1 base at V and 0 bases at J, with 10 bases in the middle. The length of the CDR3 is 16 residues. CDR3 loop: CASSLSPSVSYNEQFF. CDR3 nucleotide sequence: TGTGCCAGCAGTTTATCCCCTTCCGTCTCCTACAATGAGCAGTTCTTC.

The genes are TRBV7-2 and TRBJ2-5; no definite D call. Deletions cut 1 base from V and 4 bases from J, with 7 bases between. This CDR3 is built from 13 residues. From germline, CDR1 is SGHTA and CDR2 FQGNSA. CDR3 nucleotides: TGTGCCAGCAGCTTAGAATTGCGAGAGACCCAGTACTTC. As protein: CASSLELRETQYF.

This clone occurred once. This chain links TRBV28 with TRBJ2-7; D perhaps matches TRBD1 (5 bases). The CDR3 is made up of 15 amino acids. V gave up 8 bases and J gave up 4 bases, with 21 bases separating them. The V gene's germline CDR1 is MDHEN and CDR2 SYDVKM. Here the CDR3 reads CASEDPRAGQYEQYF. Here the CDR3 DNA reads TGTGCCAGCGAAGACCCCAGGGCAGGGCAGTACGAGCAGTACTTC.

J is TRBJ2-7 and V is TRBV5-1; 7 bases match TRBD2. Germline lookup yields CDR1 SGHRS and CDR2 YFSETQ. The CDR3 runs to 15 residues. V gave up 0 bases and J gave up 3 bases; unmatched junction bases: 6. The CDR3: CASSLERGDYYEQYF. CDR3 in DNA: TGCGCCAGCAGCTTGGAACGGGGGGACTACTACGAGCAGTACTTC.

The V and J genes are TRBV5-1 and TRBJ2-5, with 9 bases lining up with TRBD2. The CDR3 spans 15 residues. With V trimmed by 6 bases and J by 4 bases, 10 bases remained unmatched. Germline CDR1 SGHRS, CDR2 YFSETQ. In DNA, the CDR3 is TGCGCCAGCAACCTAGCGGGACAGTTGATAGAGACCCAGTACTTC. Translation: CASNLAGQLIETQYF.

The V call is TRBV7-3, the J call TRBJ2-3; 7 bases are shared with TRBD1. Unmatched junction bases numbered 17, after V lost 6 bases and J lost 5 bases. The V gene's germline CDR1 is SGHTA and CDR2 FQGTGA. The CDR3 totals 17 residues. The CDR3 DNA reads TGTGCCAGCAGTTTAGGCCCGTACAGGGGACCTAGAGATACGCAGTATTTT. Encoded protein: CASSLGPYRGPRDTQYF. Variable domain in full (rest from reference TRBV7-3 and TRBJ2-3): GAGVSQTPSNKVTEKGKYVELRCDPISGHTALYWYRQSLGQGPEFLIYFQGTGAADDSGLPNDRFFAVRPEGSVSTLKIQRTERGDSAVYLCASSLGPYRGPRDTQYFGPGTRLTVL.

As regards this clone: Relative to the germline gene, one junction end is altered; a read error may explain this. The rearrangement joins TRBV7-9 to TRBJ2-3; D gene uncertain. CDR3 length: 12 residues. Per the germline V gene, CDR1 is SEHNR and CDR2 is FQNEAQ (reference sequence). The CDR3 DNA is TGTTCCAGTTCGCCTATCACAGATACGCAGTATTTT. It translates to CSSSPITDTQYF.

This CDR3 is CAISDVLQRNQPQHF. Written as DNA, the CDR3 is TGTGCCATCAGTGATGTTCTACAGAGAAATCAGCCCCAGCATTTT. The chain links TRBV10-3 to TRBJ1-5; D is ambiguous. Germline V lookup: CDR1 ENHRY, CDR2 SYGVKD. V was clipped by 3 bases and J by 4 bases, with 13 bases between them. The CDR3 contains 15 residues.

This sequence joins TRBV11-2 and TRBJ2-5, with D perhaps TRBD2 (6 bases). V lost 5 bases and J lost 7, with 20 bases in between. The CDR3 length is 15 residues. Germline V gives CDR1 SGHAT, CDR2 FQNNGV. CDR3 protein: CASSPDGGIIRTQYF. The CDR3 DNA is TGTGCCAGCAGCCCCGACGGGGGAATAATTCGGACCCAGTACTTC. The full variable domain, in which reference TRBV11-2 and TRBJ2-5 provide the parts outside the CDR3, is EAGVAQSPRYKIIEKRQSVAFWCNPISGHATLYWYQQILGQGPKLLIQFQNNGVVDDSQLPKDRFSAERLKGVDSTLKIQPAKLEDSAVYLCASSPDGGIIRTQYFGPGTRLLVL.

The gene calls are TRBV28 and TRBJ1-6, with D unresolved. The CDR3 runs to 13 residues. The V gene lost 3 bases and the J gene lost 10 bases, with 10 bases spanning the gap. Per germline, CDR1 MDHEN and CDR2 SYDVKM. The CDR3 here is CASSLNRGSPLHF. The DNA of the CDR3 is TGTGCCAGCAGTTTGAACCGCGGATCACCCCTCCACTTT.

The chain couples TRBV5-1 to TRBJ2-2; the D is unclear. The CDR3 has 14 residues. CDR1 and CDR2 (germline): SGHRS, YFSETQ. With 9 bases removed from V and 2 bases from J, the gap between germline ends came to 14 bases. The CDR3 bases are TGCGCCACCAGACCGACTTCAAACACCGGGGAGCTGTTTTTT. As protein: CATRPTSNTGELFF.

The chain carries TRBV14 and TRBJ1-1; D not certain. CDR3 length equals 16 residues. Germline V gene lookup returns CDR1 SGHDN and CDR2 FVKESK. The ends were cut back, 1 base at V and 2 bases at J, with 14 bases in the middle. CDR3 protein: CASSQAARRSNTEAFF. CDR3 coding DNA: TGTGCCAGCAGCCAAGCCGCCAGAAGGAGTAACACTGAAGCTTTCTTT.

The chain recombines TRBV12-1 with TRBJ2-1; the table's D call, TRBD1, has no DNA check behind it. TRBV12-1 counts as a pseudogene. CDR3 length: 17 amino acids. The CDR3 protein is CASSSPYLGQLGREQFF. CDR3 in DNA: TGTGCCAGCAGCTCACCTTACTTAGGACAGTTAGGTAGGGAGCAGTTCTTC.

The rearrangement links TRBV6-1 to TRBJ2-5, with TRBD1 matching over 12 bases. CDR3 length: 16 amino acids. The germline gives CDR1 MNHNS, CDR2 SASEGT. V dropped 3 bases and J dropped 5; count of bases not matched to a gene: 7. The CDR3 DNA reads as TGTGCCAGCAGTGACAGGGACAGGGGGCTTCGGGAGACCCAGTACTTC. It specifies CASSDRDRGLRETQYF.